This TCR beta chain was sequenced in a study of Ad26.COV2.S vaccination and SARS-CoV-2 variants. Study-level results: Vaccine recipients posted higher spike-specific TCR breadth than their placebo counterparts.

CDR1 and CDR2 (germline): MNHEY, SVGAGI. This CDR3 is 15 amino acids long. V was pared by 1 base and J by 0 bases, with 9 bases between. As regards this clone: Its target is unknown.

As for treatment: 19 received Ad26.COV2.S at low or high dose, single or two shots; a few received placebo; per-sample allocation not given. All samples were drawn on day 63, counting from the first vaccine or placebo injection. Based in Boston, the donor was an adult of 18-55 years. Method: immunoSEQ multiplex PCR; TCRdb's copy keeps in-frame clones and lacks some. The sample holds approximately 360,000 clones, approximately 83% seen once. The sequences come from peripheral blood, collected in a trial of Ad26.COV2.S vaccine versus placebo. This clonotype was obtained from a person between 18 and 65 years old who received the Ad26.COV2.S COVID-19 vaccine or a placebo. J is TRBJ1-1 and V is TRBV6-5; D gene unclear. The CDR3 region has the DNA TGTGCCAGCAGTTACTTAGGAGCCATGAACACTGAAGCTTTCTTT. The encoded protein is CASSYLGAMNTEAFF.